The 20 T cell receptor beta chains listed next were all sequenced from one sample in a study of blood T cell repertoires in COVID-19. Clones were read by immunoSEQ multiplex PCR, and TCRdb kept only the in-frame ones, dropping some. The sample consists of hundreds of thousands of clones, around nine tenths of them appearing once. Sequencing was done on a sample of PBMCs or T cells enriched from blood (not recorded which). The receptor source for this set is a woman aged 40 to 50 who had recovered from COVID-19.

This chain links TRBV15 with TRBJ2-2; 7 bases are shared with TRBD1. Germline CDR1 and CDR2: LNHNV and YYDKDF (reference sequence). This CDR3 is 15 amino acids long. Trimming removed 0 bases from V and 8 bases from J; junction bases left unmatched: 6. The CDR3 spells CATSRDGGQVGELFF. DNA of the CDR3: TGTGCCACCAGCAGAGATGGAGGACAGGTTGGGGAGCTGTTTTTT.

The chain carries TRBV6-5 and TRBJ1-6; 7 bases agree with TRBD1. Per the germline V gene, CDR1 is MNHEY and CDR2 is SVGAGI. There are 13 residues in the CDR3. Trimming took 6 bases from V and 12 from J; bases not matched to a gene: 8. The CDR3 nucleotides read TGTGCCAGCAGAACCGGGACAGCCCGACCCCTCCACTTT. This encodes CASRTGTARPLHF.

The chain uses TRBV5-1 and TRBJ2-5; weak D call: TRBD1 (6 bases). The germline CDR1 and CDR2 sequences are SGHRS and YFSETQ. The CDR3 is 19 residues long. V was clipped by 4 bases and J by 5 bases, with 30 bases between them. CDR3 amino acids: CASSGTSSSGRGLRETQYF. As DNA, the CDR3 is TGCGCCAGCAGCGGGACCTCCAGCAGCGGCAGGGGTCTTCGGGAGACCCAGTACTTC. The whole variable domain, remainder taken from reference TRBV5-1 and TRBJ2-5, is KAGVTQTPRYLIKTRGQQVTLSCSPISGHRSVSWYQQTPGQGLQFLFEYFSETQRNKGNFPGRFSGRQFSNSRSEMNVSTLELGDSALYLCASSGTSSSGRGLRETQYFGPGTRLLVL.

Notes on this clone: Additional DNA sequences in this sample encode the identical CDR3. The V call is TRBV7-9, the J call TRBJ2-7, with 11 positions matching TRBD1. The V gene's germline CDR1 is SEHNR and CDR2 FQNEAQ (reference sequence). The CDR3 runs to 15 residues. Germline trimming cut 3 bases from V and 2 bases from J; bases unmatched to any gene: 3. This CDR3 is CASSLGTGGPYEQYF. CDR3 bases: TGTGCCAGCAGCTTGGGGACAGGGGGTCCCTACGAGCAGTACTTC.

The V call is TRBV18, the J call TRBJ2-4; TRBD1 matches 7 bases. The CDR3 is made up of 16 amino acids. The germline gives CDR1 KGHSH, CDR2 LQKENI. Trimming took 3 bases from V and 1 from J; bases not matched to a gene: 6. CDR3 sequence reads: CASSPTGAEAKNIQYF. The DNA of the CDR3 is TGTGCCAGCTCACCCACAGGGGCAGAGGCCAAAAACATTCAGTACTTC.

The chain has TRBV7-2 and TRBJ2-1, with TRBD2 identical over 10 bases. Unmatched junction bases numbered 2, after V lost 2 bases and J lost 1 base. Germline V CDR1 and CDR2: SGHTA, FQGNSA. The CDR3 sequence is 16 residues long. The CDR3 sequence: CASSLTAGGSYNEQFF. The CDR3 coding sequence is TGTGCCAGCAGCTTAACAGCGGGAGGGTCCTACAATGAGCAGTTCTTC.

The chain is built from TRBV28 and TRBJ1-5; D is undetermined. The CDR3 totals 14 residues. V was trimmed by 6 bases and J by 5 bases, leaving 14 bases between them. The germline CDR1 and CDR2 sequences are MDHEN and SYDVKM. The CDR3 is CASSPPVAYQPQHF. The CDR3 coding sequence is TGTGCCAGCAGCCCTCCAGTCGCCTATCAGCCCCAGCATTTT.

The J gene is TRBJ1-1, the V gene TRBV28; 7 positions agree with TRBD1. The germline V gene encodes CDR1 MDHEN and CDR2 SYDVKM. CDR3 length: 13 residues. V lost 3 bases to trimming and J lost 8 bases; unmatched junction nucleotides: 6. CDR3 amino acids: CASSLGRGVEAFF. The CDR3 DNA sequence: TGTGCCAGCAGTTTGGGCAGGGGGGTAGAAGCTTTCTTT.

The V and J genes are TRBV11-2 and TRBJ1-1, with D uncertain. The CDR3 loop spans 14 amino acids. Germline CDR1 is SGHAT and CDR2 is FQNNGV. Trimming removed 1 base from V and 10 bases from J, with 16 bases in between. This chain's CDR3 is CASSLVSAATRAFF. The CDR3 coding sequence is TGTGCCAGCAGCTTAGTTTCCGCAGCGACGAGAGCTTTCTTT.

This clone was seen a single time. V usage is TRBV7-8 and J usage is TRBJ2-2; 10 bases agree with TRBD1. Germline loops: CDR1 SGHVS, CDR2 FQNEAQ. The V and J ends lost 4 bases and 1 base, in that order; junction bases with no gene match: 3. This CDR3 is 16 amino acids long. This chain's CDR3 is CASSYGTGENTGELFF. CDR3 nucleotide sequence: TGTGCCAGCAGCTACGGGACAGGGGAGAACACCGGGGAGCTGTTTTTT.

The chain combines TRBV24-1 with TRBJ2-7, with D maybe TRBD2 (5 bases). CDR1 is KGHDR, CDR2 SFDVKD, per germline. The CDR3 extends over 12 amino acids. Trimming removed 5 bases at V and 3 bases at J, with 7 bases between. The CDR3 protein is CATSVEGYEQYF. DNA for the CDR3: TGTGCCACCAGTGTAGAGGGCTACGAGCAGTACTTC.

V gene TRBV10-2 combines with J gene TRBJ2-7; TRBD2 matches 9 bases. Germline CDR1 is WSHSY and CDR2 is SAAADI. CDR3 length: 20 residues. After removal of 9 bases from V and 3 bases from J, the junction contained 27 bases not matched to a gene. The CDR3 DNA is TGCGCCAGTCTCAGAGGGGCGAGACTAGCGGTACTCATGTGGGGCTACGAGCAGTACTTC. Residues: CASLRGARLAVLMWGYEQYF.

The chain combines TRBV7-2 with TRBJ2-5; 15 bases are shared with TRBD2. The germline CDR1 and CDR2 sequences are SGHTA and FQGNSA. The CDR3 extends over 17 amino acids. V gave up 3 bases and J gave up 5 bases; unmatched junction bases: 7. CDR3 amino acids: CASSLSGLAGGWETQYF. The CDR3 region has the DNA TGTGCCAGCAGCTTGTCCGGACTAGCGGGGGGGTGGGAGACCCAGTACTTC.

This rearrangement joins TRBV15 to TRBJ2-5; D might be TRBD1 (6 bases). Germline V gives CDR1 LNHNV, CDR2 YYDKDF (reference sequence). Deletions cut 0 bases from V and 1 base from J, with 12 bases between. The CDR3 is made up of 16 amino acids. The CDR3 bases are TGTGCCACCAGCAGAGATTACCAGGGGCTCCAAGAGACCCAGTACTTC. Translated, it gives CATSRDYQGLQETQYF.

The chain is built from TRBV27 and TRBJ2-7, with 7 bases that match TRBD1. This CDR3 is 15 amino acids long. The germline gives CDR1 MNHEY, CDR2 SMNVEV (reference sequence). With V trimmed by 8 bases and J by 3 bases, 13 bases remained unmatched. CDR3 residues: CASGRSGTVIYEQYF. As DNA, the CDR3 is TGTGCCAGCGGAAGATCCGGGACAGTAATCTACGAGCAGTACTTC.

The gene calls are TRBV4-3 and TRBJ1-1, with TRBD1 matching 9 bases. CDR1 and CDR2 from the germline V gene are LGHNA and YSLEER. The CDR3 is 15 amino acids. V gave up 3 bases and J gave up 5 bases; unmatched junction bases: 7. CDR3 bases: TGCGCCAGCAGCCAGGAACAGGGGGCGGGAACTGAAGCTTTCTTT. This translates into CASSQEQGAGTEAFF.

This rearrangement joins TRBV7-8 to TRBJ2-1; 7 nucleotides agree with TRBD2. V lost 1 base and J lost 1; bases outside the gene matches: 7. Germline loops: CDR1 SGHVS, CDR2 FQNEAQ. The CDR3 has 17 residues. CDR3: CASSLEVAGDSYNEQFF. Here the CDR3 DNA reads TGTGCCAGCAGCTTAGAAGTAGCGGGTGATTCCTACAATGAGCAGTTCTTC.

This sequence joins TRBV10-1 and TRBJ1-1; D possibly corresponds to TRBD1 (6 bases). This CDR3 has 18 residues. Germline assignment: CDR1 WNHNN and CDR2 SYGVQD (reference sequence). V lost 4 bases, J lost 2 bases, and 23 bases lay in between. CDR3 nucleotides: TGCGCCAGCAGTGGTGGACAGTATGACCCGGACGGTAACACTGAAGCTTTCTTT. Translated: CASSGGQYDPDGNTEAFF.

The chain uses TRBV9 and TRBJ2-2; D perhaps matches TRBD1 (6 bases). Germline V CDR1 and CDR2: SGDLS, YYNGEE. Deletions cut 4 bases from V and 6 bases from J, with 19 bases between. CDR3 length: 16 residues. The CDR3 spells CASSNTGTRGPGELFF. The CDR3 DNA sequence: TGTGCCAGCAGCAATACCGGGACAAGGGGTCCCGGGGAGCTGTTTTTT.

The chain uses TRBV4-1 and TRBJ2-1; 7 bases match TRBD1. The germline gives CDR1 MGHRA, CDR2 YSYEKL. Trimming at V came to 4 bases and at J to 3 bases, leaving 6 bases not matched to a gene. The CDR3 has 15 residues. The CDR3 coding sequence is TGCGCCAGCAGCCCCCCACAGGGGAACTACAATGAGCAGTTCTTC. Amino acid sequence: CASSPPQGNYNEQFF.